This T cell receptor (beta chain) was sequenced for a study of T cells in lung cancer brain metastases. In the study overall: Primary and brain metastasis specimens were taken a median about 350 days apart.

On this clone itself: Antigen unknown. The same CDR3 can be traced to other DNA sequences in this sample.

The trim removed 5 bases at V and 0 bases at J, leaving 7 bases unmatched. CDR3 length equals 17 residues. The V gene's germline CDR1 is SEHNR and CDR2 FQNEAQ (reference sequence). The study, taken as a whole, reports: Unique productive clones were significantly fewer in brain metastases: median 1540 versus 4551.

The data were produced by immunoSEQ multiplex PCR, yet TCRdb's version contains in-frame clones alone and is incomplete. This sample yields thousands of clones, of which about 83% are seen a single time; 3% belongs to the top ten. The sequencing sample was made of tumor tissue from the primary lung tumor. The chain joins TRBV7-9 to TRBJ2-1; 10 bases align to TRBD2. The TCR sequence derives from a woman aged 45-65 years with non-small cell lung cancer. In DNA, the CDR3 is TGTGCCAGCAGCCCCCGGACTAGCGGAAGCTCCTACAATGAGCAGTTCTTC. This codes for CASSPRTSGSSYNEQFF. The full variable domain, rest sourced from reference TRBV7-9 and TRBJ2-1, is DTGVSQNPRHKITKRGQNVTFRCDPISEHNRLYWYRQTLGQGPEFLTYFQNEAQLEKSRLLSDRFSAERPKGSFSTLEIQRTEQGDSAMYLCASSPRTSGSSYNEQFFGPGTRLTVL.